This TCR beta chain appears in the sequencing data of a study of blood T cell repertoires in COVID-19 (dated by TCRdb to the early 2020s). For the wider study: The collaborator samples originated in the United States, Italy and Spain and spanned the acute and convalescent phases of COVID-19. The prospective study material was composed of cDNA or gDNA derived from T cells, B-cell-depleted T cells, or PBMCs. Subjects who had been exposed to COVID-19, were actively infected with it, or had recovered from it provided the deeply sampled blood TCRbeta repertoires that made up the dataset. A freely available public database, intended as a resource for researchers studying the immune response to SARS-CoV-2, is where the repertoires were released. The samples were drawn from two sources: the first 160 participants of the ongoing ImmuneRACE study, and 1,254 subjects contributed by 6 global collaborators. A de-identified subject ID, COVID-19 status, age in years and sex were almost always included in the sample metadata. Where available, HLA class I and class II types were taken from metadata supplied by the sample provider and were not determined by assay-based typing. What the study reported, not specific to this receptor: The quantity of clinical and demographic metadata differed by source and by participant and was supplied without curation.

Concerning this clone itself: The antigen it binds to is not known. It has no much larger one-base neighbor in the sample; base qualities were not kept.

TCRbeta CDR3 regions were amplified from genomic DNA using the immunoSEQ Assay, a bias-controlled multiplex PCR. The source study handled its data this way. The number of nucleated cells in each sample was estimated by amplification of reference gene primers within the assay. To quantify the absolute abundance of each unique TCRbeta CDR3 rearrangement, sequence reads were collapsed and filtered. For each sample, productive Simpson clonality was calculated by taking the square root of Simpson's diversity index across productive rearrangements. TCRdb took over this immuneACCESS table, retaining in-frame rearrangements with V and J assigned. Such tables are incomplete; in checked studies, under half of the missing clones stem from an unresolved V gene, and the remainder is unexplained. V, J and clone size reflect that table, while D and trimming were determined from the DNA. Counted in this sample were roughly 250,000 clones; 75% to 85% of them appeared once. The ten largest make up roughly 4.7% of the sample.

According to the germline V gene (reference sequence), CDR1 reads LNHDA and CDR2 reads SQIVND. V and J are trimmed by 3 bases and 4 bases, and the gene matches miss 11 bases of the junction. The CDR3, from cysteine to phenylalanine, totals 16 residues. Left in the record is the CDR3 DNA by itself, 48 bases read in frame from the first base. Whole blood was collected in K2EDTA tubes by collaborating institutions according to the institutions' own protocols. For TCRbeta analysis, collaborators shipped samples as frozen whole blood, isolated PBMCs, or DNA extracted from either of those sample types. Sequenced sample: peripheral blood. This TCR was sampled from a woman in her seventies with acute or convalescent COVID-19. The rearrangement combines TRBV19 with TRBJ1-2; the central 7 bases match TRBD1. The nucleotide sequence is TGTGCCAGTAGTATCCACGGACAGGACACAGCCTATGGCTACACCTTC. It is translated as CASSIHGQDTAYGYTF.